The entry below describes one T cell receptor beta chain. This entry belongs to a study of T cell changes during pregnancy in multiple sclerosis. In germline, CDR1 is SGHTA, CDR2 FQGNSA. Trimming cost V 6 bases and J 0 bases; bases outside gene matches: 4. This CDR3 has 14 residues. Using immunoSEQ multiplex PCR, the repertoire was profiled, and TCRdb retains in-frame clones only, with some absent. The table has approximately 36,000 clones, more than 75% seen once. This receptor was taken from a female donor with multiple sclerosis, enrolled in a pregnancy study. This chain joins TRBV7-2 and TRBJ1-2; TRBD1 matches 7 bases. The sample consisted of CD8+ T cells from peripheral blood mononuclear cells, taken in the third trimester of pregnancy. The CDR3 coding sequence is TGTGCCAGCAGTTCAGGGGGAGCTAACTATGGCTACACCTTC. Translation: CASSSGGANYGYTF. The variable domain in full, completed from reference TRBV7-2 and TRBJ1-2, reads GAGVSQSPSNKVTEKGKDVELRCDPISGHTALYWYRQSLGQGLEFLIYFQGNSAPDKSGLPSDRFSAERTGGSVSTLTIQRTQQEDSAVYLCASSSGGANYGYTFGSGTRLTVV.